These 5 T cell receptor beta chains originate from one sample sequenced in a study of blood T cell repertoires in COVID-19. Clones were sequenced by immunoSEQ multiplex PCR, and TCRdb holds only the in-frame ones, with some missing. The sample gives some 80,000 clones, 85% to 90% of which show up once; about 2.4% is in the top ten. Sequencing input: peripheral blood. The receptors stem from a human donor in a cohort sampled during active COVID-19.

This rearrangement joins TRBV7-9 to TRBJ2-2, with D possibly TRBD2 on 6 matching bases. V was clipped by 8 bases and J by 0 bases, with 16 bases between them. Looked up from germline, CDR1 is SEHNR and CDR2 is FQNEAQ (reference sequence). There are 16 residues in the CDR3. CDR3 sequence reads: CASGSTGTPNTGELFF. DNA for the CDR3: TGTGCCAGCGGTTCGACCGGGACTCCGAACACCGGGGAGCTGTTTTTT.

The CDR3 sequence is CASSQYRGMNTEAFF. The CDR3 nucleotides are TGCGCCAGCAGCCAGTACAGGGGCATGAACACTGAAGCTTTCTTT. The genes are TRBV4-3 and TRBJ1-1; 7 nucleotides line up with TRBD1. V lost 3 bases and J lost 0; bases outside the gene matches: 4. Germline V gene sequence: CDR1 LGHNA, CDR2 YSLEER. CDR3 length: 15 amino acids.

This sequence joins TRBV11-2 and TRBJ2-5, with 11 positions matching TRBD1. The CDR3 extends over 15 amino acids. Losses at the gene ends were 4 bases for V and 5 bases for J; bases not matched to a gene: 6. The germline V gene encodes CDR1 SGHAT and CDR2 FQNNGV. CDR3 protein: CASSSGQGARETQYF. The CDR3 DNA follows: TGTGCCAGCAGCTCAGGACAGGGGGCGCGGGAGACCCAGTACTTC.

The chain uses TRBV6-5 and TRBJ2-3; 10 bases are a match to TRBD2. The CDR3 sequence is 14 residues long. With 6 bases clipped from V and 5 bases from J, the junction kept 5 bases outside the gene matches. CDR1 and CDR2 from the germline V gene are MNHEY and SVGAGI. CDR3 residues: CASSPRLAGDTQYF. The CDR3 DNA follows: TGTGCCAGCAGCCCGAGACTAGCGGGAGATACGCAGTATTTT.

The chain carries TRBV10-3 and TRBJ1-4, with a weak D call TRBD1 (5 bases). V shed 0 bases and J shed 8 bases, with 19 bases lying between them. Germline values: CDR1 ENHRY, CDR2 SYGVKD. The CDR3 length is 17 residues. The CDR3 DNA reads as TGTGCCATCAGTGAGTCGAAAGAGAAAGGGGAAGGGGAAAAACTGTTTTTT. Protein: CAISESKEKGEGEKLFF.